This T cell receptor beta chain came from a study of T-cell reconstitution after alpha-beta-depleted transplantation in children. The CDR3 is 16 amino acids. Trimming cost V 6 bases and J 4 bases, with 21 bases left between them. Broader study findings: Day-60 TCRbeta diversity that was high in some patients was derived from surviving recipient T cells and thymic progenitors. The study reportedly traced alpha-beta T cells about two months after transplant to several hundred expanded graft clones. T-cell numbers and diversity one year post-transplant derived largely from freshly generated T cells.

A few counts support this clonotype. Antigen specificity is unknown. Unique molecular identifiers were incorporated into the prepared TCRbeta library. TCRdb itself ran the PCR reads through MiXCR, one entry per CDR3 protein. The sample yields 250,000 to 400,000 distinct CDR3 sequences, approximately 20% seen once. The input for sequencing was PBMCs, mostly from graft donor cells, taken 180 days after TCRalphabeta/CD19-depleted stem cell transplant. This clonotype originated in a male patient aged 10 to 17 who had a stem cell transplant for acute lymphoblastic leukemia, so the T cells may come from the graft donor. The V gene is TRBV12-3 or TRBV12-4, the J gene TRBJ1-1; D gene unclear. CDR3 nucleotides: TGTGCCAGCAGACACGGGCCCCGGGCAGGTAGCACTGAAGCTTTCTTT. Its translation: CASRHGPRAGSTEAFF.